The clone carrying this T cell receptor beta chain has a single count. The data originate from a study of blood T cell repertoires in COVID-19. Measured with immunoSEQ multiplex PCR; TCRdb has only the in-frame clones, and not every one. The sample lists 95,000 to 110,000 clones, around four fifths occurring once. This CDR3 is built from 15 residues. CDR1 and CDR2 from the germline V gene are SGHVS and FQNEAQ. Trimming cost V 7 bases and J 7 bases, with 20 bases left between them. The sequenced sample was peripheral blood. The chain recombines TRBV7-8 with TRBJ1-3; D not resolved. This receptor was identified in a human donor in a cohort sampled during active COVID-19. CDR3 nucleotide sequence: TGTGCCAGCACCTCATCGATGGGCCAGTGGAACACCATATATTTT. Translation: CASTSSMGQWNTIYF.